This TCR beta chain is from a study of blood T cell repertoires in COVID-19. Assay: immunoSEQ multiplex PCR; the TCRdb copy retains only in-frame clones and omits some. Among fewer than 200,000 clones listed, 80% were seen once. The CDR3 spans 15 residues. V shed 10 bases and J shed 0 bases, with 17 bases lying between them. Germline V gene lookup returns CDR1 KGHDR and CDR2 SFDVKD. A single count supports this clone. Sequencing used peripheral blood. This TCR derives from a man aged 55 to 70 with acute or convalescent COVID-19. The chain recombines TRBV24-1 with TRBJ1-1, with D perhaps TRBD1 (6 bases). DNA of the CDR3: TGTGCCACGTTCCCCTTGGACAGCATGAACACTGAAGCTTTCTTT. Its translation: CATFPLDSMNTEAFF.